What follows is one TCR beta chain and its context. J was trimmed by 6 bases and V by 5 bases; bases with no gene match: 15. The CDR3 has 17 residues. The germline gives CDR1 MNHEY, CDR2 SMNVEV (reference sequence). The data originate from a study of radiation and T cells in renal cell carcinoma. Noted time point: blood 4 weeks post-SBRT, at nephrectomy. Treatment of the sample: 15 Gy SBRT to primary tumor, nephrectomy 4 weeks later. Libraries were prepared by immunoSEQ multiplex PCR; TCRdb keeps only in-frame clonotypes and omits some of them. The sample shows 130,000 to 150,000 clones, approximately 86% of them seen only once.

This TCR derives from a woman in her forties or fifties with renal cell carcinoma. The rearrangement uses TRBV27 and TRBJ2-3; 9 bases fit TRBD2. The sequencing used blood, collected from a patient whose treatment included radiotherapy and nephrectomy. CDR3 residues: CASSPRDSGGLPDTQYF. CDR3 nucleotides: TGTGCCAGCAGTCCCCGGGATAGCGGGGGCCTTCCGGATACGCAGTATTTT.